This T cell receptor beta chain comes out of a study of blood T cell repertoires in COVID-19. Study-wide background: Both acute and convalescent COVID-19 samples were obtained from the United States, Italy and Spain.

Measured with immunoSEQ multiplex PCR; TCRdb has only the in-frame clones, and not every one. The sample holds 250,000 to 400,000 clones, about 89% seen once. Participants were aged about 18 to 100 years, lived in around 25 US areas, and enrolled virtually. Trimming took 5 bases from V and 5 from J, leaving 18 bases between them. The CDR3 sequence is 15 residues long. The germline V gene encodes CDR1 MNHEY and CDR2 SVGAGI. The V call is TRBV6-5, the J call TRBJ1-1, with D uncertain. This clonotype was sampled from a woman in her thirties who had recovered from COVID-19. Material: PBMCs or T cells enriched from blood (not recorded which). CDR3 in amino acids: CASSPRRERETEAFF. CDR3 nucleotides: TGTGCCAGCAGTCCCCGACGGGAACGGGAGACTGAAGCTTTCTTT.